This T cell receptor beta chain came from a study of blood T cells in healthy people across ages. Worth noting for this clonotype: Its target is not known. The conserved closing phenylalanine or tryptophan is absent in this CDR3, likely reflecting a read error.

Broader study findings: Higher naive T cell percentage went strongly together with higher TCR beta diversity.

With 4 bases removed from V and 0 bases from J, the gap between germline ends came to 7 bases. The CDR3 has 13 residues. Germline V gene sequence: CDR1 SGHRS, CDR2 YFSETQ. With a J-beta primer mix and a sample-barcoded 5' primer, a second PCR ran about 7 to 12 cycles. TCRdb used MiXCR to reprocess the 5' RACE reads, holding one entry per CDR3 protein. The sample includes about 1.8 million distinct CDR3 sequences, about 50% of them seen just once. Investigators took 8 to 10 milliliters of peripheral blood from every donor. The material sequenced was blood. V is TRBV5-1 and J is TRBJ1-2; D unresolved. The receptor comes from a woman in her 40s in good health. The CDR3 reads CASSVAPNYGYTV. The CDR3 DNA is TGCGCCAGCAGCGTGGCGCCTAACTATGGCTACACCGTC.